These 14 T cell receptor beta chains share one sample of origin, sequenced in a study of blood T cell repertoires in COVID-19. The repertoire was sequenced with immunoSEQ multiplex PCR; TCRdb's copy has only in-frame clones and lacks some. The sample has 350,000 or so clones; approximately 89% are singletons. Sequencing was performed on peripheral blood. Receptor source: a woman between 55 and 75 years old with COVID-19, enrolled during active disease.

In the case of this clone: The identical CDR3 is also encoded by other nucleotide sequences in the sample. This chain connects TRBV5-1 to TRBJ2-5, with D maybe TRBD2 (5 bases). Trimming pared 4 bases from V and 4 bases from J, leaving 8 bases between. This CDR3 spans 12 amino acids. The germline V gene has CDR1 SGHRS and CDR2 YFSETQ. In nucleotides, the CDR3 is TGCGCCAGCAGCCTGGACTTAGAGACCCAGTACTTC. This encodes CASSLDLETQYF.

This chain connects TRBV5-4 to TRBJ1-5; D perhaps matches TRBD1 (5 bases). In germline, CDR1 is SGHNT, CDR2 YYREEE (reference sequence). This CDR3 contains 14 residues. V lost 4 bases, J lost 4 bases, and 12 bases lay in between. The CDR3 is CASSRGGDNQPQHF. The CDR3 nucleotides read TGTGCCAGCAGCAGAGGAGGGGATAATCAGCCCCAGCATTTT. Combining the CDR3 with reference TRBV5-4 and TRBJ1-5 gives the whole variable domain ETGVTQSPTHLIKTRGQQVTLRCSSQSGHNTVSWYQQALGQGPQFIFQYYREEENGRGNFPPRFSGLQFPNYSSELNVNALELDDSALYLCASSRGGDNQPQHFGDGTRLSIL.

The V and J genes are TRBV6-1 and TRBJ1-6; D unclear. CDR1 is MNHNS, CDR2 SASEGT, per germline. The CDR3 has 16 amino acids. The V end lost 3 bases, the J end lost 0 bases, and 9 bases lay between the germline ends. CDR3 amino acids: CASSDRSSSYNSPLHF. DNA of the CDR3: TGTGCCAGCAGTGACAGGTCAAGCTCCTATAATTCACCCCTCCACTTT.

The chain recombines TRBV19 with TRBJ2-1; possibly TRBD2 for D (7 bases). This CDR3 contains 16 residues. Trimming cost V 6 bases and J 2 bases, with 17 bases left between them. Germline V lookup: CDR1 LNHDA, CDR2 SQIVND (reference sequence). CDR3 nucleotides: TGTGCCAGTAGAGATCGAGGGGGGGAAACCTACAATGAGCAGTTCTTC. This sequence encodes CASRDRGGETYNEQFF.

The chain carries TRBV9 and TRBJ1-3; D not resolved. V was cut by 4 bases and J by 4 bases, with 9 bases left in between. Germline loops: CDR1 SGDLS, CDR2 YYNGEE. The CDR3 contains 13 residues. This CDR3 is CASSLRVGNTIYF. The CDR3 DNA is TGTGCCAGCAGCCTGAGGGTGGGAAACACCATATATTTT.

V usage is TRBV6-5 and J usage is TRBJ1-1; 7 bases fit TRBD1. This CDR3 region has 14 residues. V shed 6 bases, J shed 1 base, and the junction held 5 bases outside the gene matches. CDR1 is MNHEY, CDR2 SVGAGI, per germline. CDR3 protein: CASRLGQKNTEAFF. DNA of the CDR3: TGTGCCAGCAGGCTGGGACAGAAGAACACTGAAGCTTTCTTT.

The J gene is TRBJ1-2, the V gene TRBV5-1; D perhaps matches TRBD1 (6 bases). V lost 0 bases and J lost 6, with 12 bases in between. The CDR3 spans 14 residues. The germline gives CDR1 SGHRS, CDR2 YFSETQ. CDR3 nucleotide sequence: TGCGCCAGCAGCTTGGCGTTCAGGGGAAATGGCTACACCTTC. Translating gives CASSLAFRGNGYTF.

The genes are TRBV6-5 and TRBJ2-1; possible D gene TRBD1, 6 bases. This CDR3 is built from 14 residues. The germline V gene encodes CDR1 MNHEY and CDR2 SVGAGI. The V end was cut by 6 bases, the J end by 0 bases, with 9 bases between. This CDR3 reads CASRKDSSYNEQFF. The CDR3 nucleotides read TGTGCCAGCAGGAAGGACAGCTCCTACAATGAGCAGTTCTTC.

The rearrangement uses TRBV3-1 (or the pseudogene TRBV3-2) and TRBJ2-7; D uncertain. CDR3 length: 14 residues. V dropped 4 bases and J dropped 1 base, with 11 bases sitting between them. CDR1 and CDR2 from the germline V gene are LGHDT and YNNKEL (reference sequence). The CDR3 sequence is CASSPPKQSYEQYF. The CDR3 nucleotides are TGTGCCAGCAGCCCCCCCAAACAATCCTACGAGCAGTACTTC.

The V gene is TRBV29-1, the J gene TRBJ2-1; 8 bases match TRBD2. CDR1 is SQVTM, CDR2 ANQGSEA, per germline. The J segment lost 7 bases and the V segment lost 0 bases, leaving 11 bases of the junction unmatched. The CDR3 is made up of 16 amino acids. DNA for the CDR3: TGCAGCGTTGAAGAGGTATTGGCGGGGGGTCGTAATGAGCAGTTCTTC. Protein: CSVEEVLAGGRNEQFF.

DNA of the CDR3: TGTGCCAGCAGTCGGACAGGGGGCGATCAGCCCCAGCATTTT. It codes for CASSRTGGDQPQHF. V and J are TRBV4-2 and TRBJ1-5; TRBD1 agrees at 11 bases. J lost 5 bases, V lost 6 bases, and 3 bases had no gene match. This CDR3 region has 14 residues. In germline, CDR1 is LGHNA, CDR2 YNFKEQ.

The gene calls are TRBV4-1 and TRBJ2-7; 7 nucleotides align to TRBD1. Germline V gives CDR1 MGHRA, CDR2 YSYEKL. CDR3 length: 15 residues. V trimming: 0 bases; J trimming: 2 bases; junction bases outside the gene matches: 4. In DNA form, the CDR3 reads TGCGCCAGCAGCCAAGATAGGACAGGAGCCTACGAGCAGTACTTC. Its translation: CASSQDRTGAYEQYF.

The V call is TRBV12-5, the J call TRBJ1-1; D may be TRBD1 (6 bases). Trimming stripped 2 bases from V and 1 base from J, with 8 bases between. CDR1 is LGHNT, CDR2 FRNRAP, per germline. The length of the CDR3 is 14 residues. The CDR3 DNA follows: TGTGCTAGTGGTTTGACAGGGACGAACACTGAAGCTTTCTTT. Translation gives CASGLTGTNTEAFF. Looking up the rest from reference TRBV12-5 and TRBJ1-1 gives the full variable domain: DARVTQTPRHKVTEMGQEVTMRCQPILGHNTVFWYRQTMMQGLELLAYFRNRAPLDDSGMPKDRFSAEMPDATLATLKIQPSEPRDSAVYFCASGLTGTNTEAFFGQGTRLTVV.

The chain links TRBV5-6 to TRBJ1-5; no reliable D call. Germline V gene data show CDR1 as SGHDT and CDR2 as YYEEEE. The V gene lost 2 bases and the J gene lost 0 bases, with 9 bases spanning the gap. The CDR3 loop spans 15 amino acids. Here the CDR3 DNA reads TGTGCCAGCAGCTTTTTCTCGAGTAGCAATCAGCCCCAGCATTTT. It encodes CASSFFSSSNQPQHF. Based on the CDR3 plus reference TRBV5-6 and TRBJ1-5, the full variable domain is DAGVTQSPTHLIKTRGQQVTLRCSPKSGHDTVSWYQQALGQGPQFIFQYYEEEERQRGNFPDRFSGHQFPNYSSELNVNALLLGDSALYLCASSFFSSSNQPQHFGDGTRLSIL.